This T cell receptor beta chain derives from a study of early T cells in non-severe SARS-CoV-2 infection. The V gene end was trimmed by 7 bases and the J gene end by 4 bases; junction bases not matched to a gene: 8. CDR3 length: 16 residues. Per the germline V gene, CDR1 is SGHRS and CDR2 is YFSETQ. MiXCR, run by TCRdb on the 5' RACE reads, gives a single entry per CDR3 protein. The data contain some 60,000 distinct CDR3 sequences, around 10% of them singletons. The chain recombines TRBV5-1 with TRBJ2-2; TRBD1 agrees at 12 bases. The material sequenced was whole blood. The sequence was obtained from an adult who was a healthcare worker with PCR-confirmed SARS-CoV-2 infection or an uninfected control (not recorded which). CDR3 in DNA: TGCGCCAGCTCCCGGGACAGGGGGCCGGGCACCGGGGAGCTGTTTTTT. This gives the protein CASSRDRGPGTGELFF.